The 29 T cell receptor beta chains below all came from one sample that was sequenced in a study of CD4+ T cells in melanoma. Libraries were prepared by immunoSEQ multiplex PCR; TCRdb keeps only in-frame clonotypes and omits some of them. The table has fewer than 15,000 clones, around four fifths seen once. The sequencing input was cells from a culture (not recorded whether cultured in vitro). The receptors here all came from a human donor with melanoma.

About this clone: Mismatch with germline at one junction end may stem from a read error. The CDR3 protein is CACSATQTYGYTF. DNA of the CDR3: TGTGCCTGCAGTGCCACACAAACCTATGGCTACACCTTC. The gene calls are TRBV2 and TRBJ1-2; D uncertain. Germline loops: CDR1 SNHLY, CDR2 FYNNEI. The CDR3 consists of 13 residues.

This chain connects TRBV27 to TRBJ1-6; a possible D gene is TRBD1 (5 bases). Trimming took 3 bases from V and 7 from J, leaving 22 bases between them. The germline V gene has CDR1 MNHEY and CDR2 SMNVEV (reference sequence). The CDR3 is made up of 18 amino acids. The CDR3: CASSLGRTPPGLNSPLHF. Here the CDR3 DNA reads TGTGCCAGCAGTTTGGGTAGGACACCCCCAGGATTAAATTCACCCCTCCACTTT.

The count of this clone is one. CDR3 region: CASSSPKQGVKQYF. The CDR3 bases are TGTGCCAGCAGCTCCCCAAAGCAGGGCGTCAAGCAGTACTTC. J is TRBJ2-7 and V is TRBV5-6; tentative D call: TRBD1 (5 bases). V was pared by 3 bases and J by 8 bases, with 18 bases between. CDR1 and CDR2 (germline): SGHDT, YYEEEE. The CDR3 sequence is 14 residues long.

V is TRBV25-1 and J is TRBJ1-6, with D possibly TRBD1 on 6 matching bases. V lost 7 bases, J lost 8 bases, and 15 bases lay in between. This CDR3 has 14 amino acids. CDR1 and CDR2 (germline): MGHDK, SYGVNS. CDR3: CASNAGGAYSPLHF. The CDR3 DNA follows: TGTGCCAGCAACGCGGGGGGGGCGTATTCACCCCTCCACTTT.

The chain uses TRBV4-1 and TRBJ1-3; weak D call: TRBD1 (5 bases). CDR1 is MGHRA and CDR2 is YSYEKL in the germline V gene. The CDR3 sequence is 14 residues long. Trimming stripped 7 bases from V and 4 bases from J, with 14 bases between. The CDR3 protein is CASKAWGSGNTIYF. CDR3 bases: TGCGCCAGCAAAGCGTGGGGGTCCGGAAACACCATATATTTT.

For the CDR3, the DNA is TGCGCCAGCTGGAGCGGGGGCCGCACAGATACGCAGTATTTT. Amino acid sequence: CASWSGGRTDTQYF. The genes are TRBV5-1 and TRBJ2-3; 8 bases are a match to TRBD2. Germline CDR1 SGHRS, CDR2 YFSETQ. V was clipped by 7 bases and J by 1 base; unmatched bases: 5. CDR3 length: 14 residues.

The gene calls are TRBV5-1 and TRBJ1-1; D gene unclear. V was trimmed by 4 bases and J by 14 bases, leaving 21 bases between them. Germline values: CDR1 SGHRS, CDR2 YFSETQ. CDR3 length: 13 amino acids. This chain's CDR3 is CASSVDPSADEFF. CDR3 sequence (DNA): TGCGCCAGCAGCGTTGACCCTAGCGCGGATGAGTTCTTT.

Points on this clone: The germline gene is not matched at one end of the junction; a read error may be the cause. This chain connects TRBV7-8 to TRBJ1-2; D gene uncertain. CDR1 SGHVS and CDR2 FQNEAQ come from the germline V gene. CDR3 length: 14 residues. The CDR3 sequence: CASTLHPAVGGYTF. CDR3 nucleotide sequence: TGTGCCAGCACCTTACACCCGGCGGTTGGTGGCTACACCTTC.

This rearrangement joins TRBV5-1 to TRBJ2-3; 7 bases are a match to TRBD1. Germline values: CDR1 SGHRS, CDR2 YFSETQ. With 4 bases clipped from V and 4 bases from J, the junction kept 9 bases outside the gene matches. The CDR3 sequence is 15 residues long. CDR3 coding DNA: TGCGCCAGCAGCAGTATGTTAGGGGGCCCAGATACGCAGTATTTT. It yields the protein CASSSMLGGPDTQYF.

The V call is TRBV5-1, the J call TRBJ2-2, with 11 bases lining up with TRBD2. The germline CDR1 and CDR2 sequences are SGHRS and YFSETQ. Trimming removed 2 bases from V and 0 bases from J; junction bases left unmatched: 12. CDR3 length: 20 amino acids. In nucleotides, the CDR3 is TGCGCCAGCAGCTTCGGCCTAGCGGGGGGACGCGAATCGAACACCGGGGAGCTGTTTTTT. It yields the protein CASSFGLAGGRESNTGELFF.

J is TRBJ1-6 and V is TRBV19; a weak D match, TRBD1 (6 bases). The CDR3 loop spans 13 amino acids. The germline V gene encodes CDR1 LNHDA and CDR2 SQIVND (reference sequence). V gave up 5 bases and J gave up 13 bases, with 15 bases separating them. The CDR3 DNA reads TGTGCCAGTAGTCCCCGACAGGATCTCCCCCTCCACTTT. Translated: CASSPRQDLPLHF. Variable domain in full (rest from reference TRBV19 and TRBJ1-6): DGGITQSPKYLFRKEGQNVTLSCEQNLNHDAMYWYRQDPGQGLRLIYYSQIVNDFQKGDIAEGYSVSREKKESFPLTVTSAQKNPTAFYLCASSPRQDLPLHFGNGTRLTVT.

The J gene is TRBJ1-6, the V gene TRBV2; D uncertain. Germline-derived CDR1 and CDR2 are SNHLY and FYNNEI. V lost 7 bases, J lost 7 bases, and 17 bases lay in between. The CDR3 has 15 residues. CDR3 protein: CASNDPDLLNSPLHF. The CDR3, as DNA: TGTGCCAGCAATGACCCGGACCTGTTGAATTCACCCCTCCACTTT.

The chain is built from TRBV6-6 and TRBJ1-2, with TRBD1 identical over 7 bases. Looked up from germline, CDR1 is MNHNY and CDR2 is SVGAGI (reference sequence). Losses at the gene ends were 5 bases for V and 2 bases for J; bases not matched to a gene: 8. The CDR3 has 15 residues. The CDR3 region has the DNA TGTGCCAGCAGTCCACAGGGGTTAACCAACTATGGCTACACCTTC. Its translation: CASSPQGLTNYGYTF.

The CDR3 reads CASSLPGQGQYSPLHF. In DNA form, the CDR3 reads TGTGCCAGCAGCTTACCGGGACAGGGCCAATATTCACCCCTCCACTTT. The rearrangement joins TRBV5-8 to TRBJ1-6; 9 bases map to TRBD1. Germline CDR1 reads SGHTS; CDR2 reads YDEGEE. The CDR3 loop spans 16 amino acids. Unmatched junction bases numbered 8, after V lost 2 bases and J lost 8 bases.

The CDR3 is CARSLASPNQPQHF. CDR3 in DNA: TGTGCCAGAAGCTTGGCCAGCCCCAATCAGCCCCAGCATTTT. V usage is TRBV5-3 and J usage is TRBJ1-5; D remains unclear. TRBV5-3 is known as an ORF, though its function is uncertain. V was cut by 0 bases and J by 3 bases, with 7 bases left in between. The CDR3 totals 14 residues.

The genes are TRBV2 and TRBJ1-1; no clear D. The CDR3 is 13 residues long. Germline CDR1 reads SNHLY; CDR2 reads FYNNEI. V lost 4 bases, J lost 11 bases, and 17 bases lay in between. CDR3 loop: CASSADSGRRAFF. The CDR3 bases are TGTGCCAGCAGTGCCGATAGTGGGAGGAGGGCTTTCTTT. The full variable domain, rest sourced from reference TRBV2 and TRBJ1-1, is EPEVTQTPSHQVTQMGQEVILRCVPISNHLYFYWYRQILGQKVEFLVSFYNNEISEKSEIFDDQFSVERPDGSNFTLKIRSTKLEDSAMYFCASSADSGRRAFFGQGTRLTVV.

This rearrangement joins TRBV7-9 to TRBJ1-2; D might be TRBD1 (5 bases). The CDR3 sequence is 15 residues long. Germline CDR1 and CDR2: SEHNR and FQNEAQ (reference sequence). V was pared by 4 bases and J by 5 bases, with 17 bases between. This CDR3 is CASSSSEDGGYGYTF. In nucleotides, the CDR3 is TGTGCCAGCAGCTCCTCGGAGGATGGGGGATATGGCTACACCTTC.

The chain uses TRBV19 and TRBJ1-6; 7 bases align to TRBD1. The CDR3 consists of 14 residues. Germline V gene sequence: CDR1 LNHDA, CDR2 SQIVND (reference sequence). V was clipped by 5 bases and J by 2 bases; unmatched bases: 0. The CDR3 region is CASSQGAYNSPLHF. CDR3 coding DNA: TGTGCCAGTAGTCAGGGGGCCTATAATTCACCCCTCCACTTT.

With regard to this clone: Other DNA sequences from this sample encode an identical CDR3 as well. The chain carries TRBV9 and TRBJ1-3; no definite D call. In germline, CDR1 is SGDLS, CDR2 YYNGEE. Between the trimmed V and J ends, which lost 0 bases and 0 bases, there was a span of 7 bases. The CDR3 sequence is 15 residues long. DNA for the CDR3: TGTGCCAGCAGCGTAGCACCGACCTCTGGAAACACCATATATTTT. Its translation is CASSVAPTSGNTIYF.

V is TRBV7-2 and J is TRBJ1-6; D not resolved. Looked up from germline, CDR1 is SGHTA and CDR2 is FQGNSA. Trimming took off 5 bases at V and 9 bases at J, with 14 bases between the two ends. This CDR3 spans 14 amino acids. The CDR3 region has the DNA TGTGCCAGCAGCCCCCCAGGTGCATTTTCACCCCTCCACTTT. Its protein is CASSPPGAFSPLHF.

This chain connects TRBV5-4 to TRBJ2-6; D is unclear. V lost 2 bases to trimming and J lost 2 bases, with 5 bases between them. Germline lookup yields CDR1 SGHNT and CDR2 YYREEE (reference sequence). The CDR3 length is 14 residues. The CDR3, as DNA: TGTGCCAGCAGCTTTTCAGCTGGGGCCAACGTCCTGACTTTC. This sequence encodes CASSFSAGANVLTF.

The chain employs TRBV5-4 and TRBJ2-7, with TRBD1 matching 7 bases. Per germline, CDR1 SGHNT and CDR2 YYREEE (reference sequence). The CDR3 has 13 residues. V was clipped by 2 bases and J by 2 bases; unmatched bases: 1. CDR3 bases: TGTGCCAGCAGCTTTACAGGGGCCTACGAGCAGTACTTC. Amino acids: CASSFTGAYEQYF.

The J gene is TRBJ2-5, the V gene TRBV5-1, with D possibly called TRBD1 or TRBD2 (6 bases each). Germline assignment: CDR1 SGHRS and CDR2 YFSETQ. The CDR3 extends over 14 amino acids. Trimming pared 1 base from V and 4 bases from J, leaving 11 bases between. The CDR3 region is CASSLPGARETQYF. The CDR3 bases are TGCGCCAGCAGCTTGCCGGGGGCGAGAGAGACCCAGTACTTC. Filled out from reference TRBV5-1 and TRBJ2-5, the complete variable domain reads KAGVTQTPRYLIKTRGQQVTLSCSPISGHRSVSWYQQTPGQGLQFLFEYFSETQRNKGNFPGRFSGRQFSNSRSEMNVSTLELGDSALYLCASSLPGARETQYFGPGTRLLVL.

The chain has TRBV2 and TRBJ1-1; D is uncertain. The germline V and J ends were trimmed by 7 bases and 2 bases, with 11 bases remaining between them. CDR3 size: 13 residues. Germline CDR1 and CDR2: SNHLY and FYNNEI. CDR3 sequence (DNA): TGTGCCAGCACCGAGGGCCGAAACACTGAAGCTTTCTTT. Its protein is CASTEGRNTEAFF.

The CDR3 DNA reads TGCGCCAGCAGCTTGGAGCGGGGCTTGGAGACCCAGTACTTC. This gives the protein CASSLERGLETQYF. This sequence joins TRBV5-1 and TRBJ2-5, with 7 nucleotides matching TRBD2. The germline CDR1 and CDR2 sequences are SGHRS and YFSETQ. Trimming cost V 0 bases and J 5 bases; bases outside gene matches: 4. CDR3 length: 14 amino acids.

V is TRBV10-1 and J is TRBJ2-7, with 12 bases matching TRBD1. From germline, CDR1 is WNHNN and CDR2 SYGVQD (reference sequence). CDR3 length: 16 amino acids. Unmatched junction bases numbered 7, after V lost 3 bases and J lost 4 bases. CDR3 amino acids: CASSDTGQGAMYEQYF. DNA for the CDR3: TGCGCCAGCAGTGATACGGGACAGGGGGCTATGTACGAGCAGTACTTC.

V gene TRBV9 combines with J gene TRBJ1-2, with a tentative D call TRBD1 (6 bases). The V end was cut by 4 bases, the J end by 5 bases, with 18 bases between. Germline loops: CDR1 SGDLS, CDR2 YYNGEE. This CDR3 has 15 residues. The CDR3 region is CASSPDVKGEYGYTF. CDR3 nucleotide sequence: TGTGCCAGCAGCCCAGATGTAAAGGGGGAATATGGCTACACCTTC. Full variable domain (rest looked up from reference TRBV9 and TRBJ1-2): DSGVTQTPKHLITATGQRVTLRCSPRSGDLSVYWYQQSLDQGLQFLIQYYNGEERAKGNILERFSAQQFPDLHSELNLSSLELGDSALYFCASSPDVKGEYGYTFGSGTRLTVV.

This sequence joins TRBV2 and TRBJ1-1; 9 bases map to TRBD1. The ends lost 6 bases at V and 4 bases at J; junction bases unmatched: 6. Germline V lookup: CDR1 SNHLY, CDR2 FYNNEI. The CDR3 runs to 14 residues. The chain's CDR3 is CASRYRGPLTEAFF. The CDR3 DNA reads TGTGCCAGCAGGTACAGGGGGCCACTCACTGAAGCTTTCTTT.

The chain uses TRBV5-6 and TRBJ2-7, with D perhaps matching TRBD2 (5 bases). The CDR3 has 15 residues. V lost 0 bases to trimming and J lost 3 bases, with 13 bases between them. Germline CDR1 SGHDT, CDR2 YYEEEE. Here the CDR3 reads CASSLGPGFGYEQYF. The CDR3 nucleotides are TGTGCCAGCAGCTTGGGACCGGGGTTCGGCTACGAGCAGTACTTC.